This is a list of T cell receptor beta chains from one sample in a study of cytomegalovirus exposure and HLA in healthy donors. Clones were sequenced by immunoSEQ multiplex PCR, and TCRdb holds only the in-frame ones, with some missing. Of some 140,000 clones detected, more than 70% appear once; the ten largest clones hold less than 2.5%. Material: PBMCs. The source of these receptors is a human donor in good health. CDR3s include the opening cysteine and the closing phenylalanine or tryptophan. The D gene is left open where the match is weak. Expanded clones get a size class; other rows say once, few or many, or leave the size out.

>TRBD1|TRBV10-3|.|TRBJ1-2
TGTGCCATCAGTGGGACAGGGATCTTCATGGTTGGCTACACCTTC
CAISGTGIFMVGYTF
>.|TRBV7-9|.|TRBJ1-1
TGTGCCAGCAGGTGGGCGCTGAACACTGAAGCTTTCTTT
CASRWALNTEAFF
>.|TRBV2|.|TRBJ1-2
TGTGCCAGCAGGGTGGACATCTCCTATGGCTACACCTTC
CASRVDISYGYTF
>TRBD1|TRBV11-2|.|TRBJ1-5
TGTGCCAGCAGCCAGGACAGGGCAGAACAGCCCCAGCATTTT
CASSQDRAEQPQHF
>.|TRBV28|.|TRBJ1-2
TGTGCCAGCAGTTCCCTTCTTAATGGCTACACCTTC
CASSSLLNGYTF
>TRBD2|TRBV28|.|TRBJ2-1
TGTGCCAGCAGTTCAAGAAGGACTAGCGGGAGGAGATTCTACAATGAGCAGTTCTTC
CASSSRRTSGRRFYNEQFF
>.|TRBV4-3|.|TRBJ1-3
TGCGCCAGCAGCCAAGGGTGGCAGGGAGGATCTGGAAACACCATATATTTT
CASSQGWQGGSGNTIYF
>TRBD1|TRBV30|.|TRBJ2-2
TGTGCCTGTTCCAGGGGGCAGGGCGGGGAGCTGTTTTTT
CACSRGQGGELFF
>TRBD1|TRBV30|.|TRBJ2-2
TGTGCCTGGAGTCACATCCCGGGACAGGGGAACACCGGGGAGCTGTTTTTT
CAWSHIPGQGNTGELFF
>TRBD1|TRBV28|.|TRBJ1-2
TGTGCCAGCAGTGCACTCAAAACAGGGGGCGGTTATGGCTACACCTTC
CASSALKTGGGYGYTF
>TRBD1|TRBV2|.|TRBJ2-7
TGTGCCAGCAGAGGGACAGGCAACTACGAGCAGTACTTC
CASRGTGNYEQYF
>.|TRBV6-5|.|TRBJ2-3
TGTGCCAGCAGAAACAGTGGTCAGGCCGTTGATACGCAGTATTTT
CASRNSGQAVDTQYF
>TRBD2|TRBV27|once|TRBJ2-5
TGTGCCAGCAGTTTTTCTAGCGGGGGCCAAGAGACCCAGTACTTC
CASSFSSGGQETQYF
>.|TRBV11-2|.|TRBJ2-1
TGTGCCAGCAGCTTAGCCGGCGGAATCGGGGGAGTGGGTGAGCAGTTCTTC
CASSLAGGIGGVGEQFF
>TRBD1|TRBV7-2|.|TRBJ1-1
TGTGCCAGCAGCCCCGCAGGGGGTGGAGCGAACACTGAAGCTTTCTTT
CASSPAGGGANTEAFF
>TRBD2|TRBV2|few|TRBJ2-1
TGTGCCAGCAGTGACAAGGGACTAGCGGGATCTTCGTTCTTC
CASSDKGLAGSSFF
>.|TRBV19|.|TRBJ2-3
TGTGCCAGTAGTGCAGGGAACACAGATACGCAGTATTTT
CASSAGNTDTQYF
>.|TRBV19|once|TRBJ1-1
TGTGCCAGTTGGGGGCCTTATACTGAAGCTTTCTTT
CASWGPYTEAFF
>.|TRBV29-1|.|TRBJ2-5
TGCAGCGTTGAGGGCAGGCTTAGGGAGACCCAGTACTTC
CSVEGRLRETQYF
>.|TRBV6-5|once|TRBJ2-1
TGTGCCAGCCGACGACAAGATGAGCAGTTCTTC
CASRRQDEQFF
>TRBD1|TRBV4-2|.|TRBJ2-7
TGTGCCAGCAGCCAAGTTGGCCCGGGACAGGGGGCACACGAGCAGTACTTC
CASSQVGPGQGAHEQYF
>TRBD1|TRBV25-1|.|TRBJ2-7
TGTGCCAGCAGTGAAGGTAGTCGCGGGACAGGGGAGGGCGAGCAGTACTTC
CASSEGSRGTGEGEQYF
>.|TRBV4-3|.|TRBJ1-1
TGCGCCAGCAGCCAAGCCTTCTCAGGTGGCACTGAAGCTTTCTTT
CASSQAFSGGTEAFF
>.|TRBV9|.|TRBJ2-7
TGTGCCAGCAGCGTAGATGAGGGTACCTCCTACGAGCAGTACTTC
CASSVDEGTSYEQYF
>TRBD1|TRBV5-1|.|TRBJ1-4
TGCGCCAGCAGTCAGGGGGCAGGTGAAAAACTGTTTTTT
CASSQGAGEKLFF
>TRBD2|TRBV9|.|TRBJ2-1
TGTGCCAGCAGCGTAGGTGGCGGGGGGGCCTACAATGAGCAGTTCTTC
CASSVGGGGAYNEQFF
>.|TRBV7-9|.|TRBJ2-1
TGTGCCAGCAGCGGGGGGGCCCTCAATGAGCAGTTCTTC
CASSGGALNEQFF
>.|TRBV2|.|TRBJ1-3
TGTGCCAGCAGTGAAGCCTCCACCGCGTCCACCATATATTTT
CASSEASTASTIYF
>TRBD2|TRBV30|.|TRBJ2-3
TGTGCCTGGAGTGTTGCTCGGACTAGCGGAAGCACAGATACGCAGTATTTT
CAWSVARTSGSTDTQYF
>.|TRBV28|few|TRBJ2-6
TGTGCCAGCAGTTTCGGCGGTGAGTCTGGGGCCAACGTCCTGACTTTC
CASSFGGESGANVLTF
>TRBD1|TRBV7-9|.|TRBJ1-5
TGTGCCAGCAGCTTAGGGGGACAGTGGACATTCGTTCAGCCCCAGCATTTT
CASSLGGQWTFVQPQHF
>TRBD1|TRBV4-1|.|TRBJ1-1
TGCGCCAGCAGCCAAGAATACAGGGGTTACACTGAAGCTTTCTTT
CASSQEYRGYTEAFF
>.|TRBV6-1|.|TRBJ1-3
TGTGCCAGCGTCCTGACAGTCCCTGGAAACACCATATATTTT
CASVLTVPGNTIYF
>TRBD2|TRBV4-1|.|TRBJ2-1
TGCGCCAGCAGCCAAGGACTAGCGGGGGGGCTCGGAGAGCAGTTCTTC
CASSQGLAGGLGEQFF
>TRBD1|TRBV6-5|.|TRBJ1-2
TGTGCCAGCAGTTACCTGGGACAGGGAGAAGGCTACACCTTC
CASSYLGQGEGYTF
>.|TRBV5-6|.|TRBJ2-7
TGTGCCAGCAGCTTGGCCGGACAATACGAGCAGTACTTC
CASSLAGQYEQYF
>.|TRBV18|.|TRBJ1-5
TGTGCCAGCTCACCCCAGGACGGCGGGATTCAGCCCCAGCATTTT
CASSPQDGGIQPQHF
>TRBD1|TRBV28|.|TRBJ2-7
TGTGCCAGCAGTACCGGGACAGGGACCTACGAGCAGTACTTC
CASSTGTGTYEQYF
>TRBD1|TRBV28|.|TRBJ2-2
TGTGCCAGCCGTAGGACAGGTGGGGGTCGGGAGCTGTTTTTT
CASRRTGGGRELFF
>.|TRBV4-1|.|TRBJ1-1
TGCGCCAGCAGCCAAGATACCGGTACGAGGAAGAACACTGAAGCTTTCTTT
CASSQDTGTRKNTEAFF
>.|TRBV5-1|once|TRBJ2-5
TGCGCCAGCAAGACCCATGGAGGGTTGGAGACCCAGTACTTC
CASKTHGGLETQYF
>TRBD1|TRBV27|.|TRBJ1-4
TGTGCCAGCAGTTTATCGCCCCCGGGACAGGGGGTTAGAACTAATGAAAAACTGTTTTTT
CASSLSPPGQGVRTNEKLFF
>TRBD1|TRBV6-5|.|TRBJ1-1
TGTGCCAGCAGTCCGGACAGGGTGAACACTGAAGCTTTCTTT
CASSPDRVNTEAFF